This T cell receptor (beta chain) appears in the sequencing data of a study of blood T cells in healthy people across ages (dated by TCRdb to 2014 to 2015). With respect to the entire study: In model experiments, template switching captured about one uniquely barcoded TCR beta cDNA molecule for every two T cells. Using deep sequencing normalized with unique cDNA molecular identifiers, the study measured how TCR beta repertoire diversity changes with age. Four age groups were formed from the donors: young (average approximately 15 years), middle-aged (roughly 38), aged (roughly 56) and long-lived (more than 75). Donors of different ages were randomly distributed across sequencing lanes to avoid experimental bias. For two donors (one aged 18 to 30 and one aged 80 or older), the study analyzed two additional independent replicas of 1 million unique cDNA reads from the same blood draw.

The full study reports these points: Observed TCR beta diversity per million T cells fell roughly linearly with age, and a significant reduction was already apparent by age roughly 40. Compared with the aged group, the long-lived group had more naive CD4+ T cells, fewer expanded clones and increased TCR diversity, suggesting age selection. Estimates of total diversity based on one million sequenced T cells were regarded as lower bounds and as underestimates. The percentage of naive T cells measured by flow cytometry correlated strongly with observed TCR beta diversity. Because donor CMV infection status was unknown, age-related changes in expanded clonotypes were potentially confounded. Because profiling used bulk unsorted PBMCs, naive and antigen-experienced compartments could not be compared conclusively.

The receptor library was made with 5' RACE. Reads for this sample came from an Illumina HiSeq 2500. The second PCR ran for about 7 to 11 cycles and used a J-beta primer mix along with a sample-barcoded 5' primer. A unique molecular identifier was introduced onto each TCR beta cDNA molecule by a template-switch 5' adaptor carrying 12 random nucleotides. Each sample yielded at least 3 million CDR3-containing paired-end reads. All of the RNA was converted into first-strand cDNA using the Mint cDNA synthesis kit, with a TRBC-specific oligonucleotide serving as the primer. Following uracil-DNA glycosylase treatment, a first 18-cycle PCR with universal primers M1SS and BC2_uni_R was performed on all cDNA. In the source study's methods: Normalization of each sample was performed by random selection of 1 million high-quality reads, each carrying a distinct molecular identifier. Reads with shared molecular identifiers were discarded instead of being binned into consensus sequences. CDR3 identification, clonotype clustering and error correction used MiTCR with a Q25 quality threshold and the strictest error-elimination algorithm. Lower-bound total TCR beta diversity was estimated with a nonparametric unseen species model using Euler transformation. TCRdb redid the processing of the public reads, applying fastp at Q25 and MiXCR, and retained in-frame beta chains. Merged by CDR3 protein, the rows form single entries marked with the most common genes and DNA. What appears here as the V and J calls and clone size reflects TCRdb's work, not the paper's. In this sample the table shows approximately 800,000 distinct CDR3 sequences, roughly 60% of which occur a single time. The ten biggest clones cover about 20% of the sample.

Donors were around 37 systemically healthy Caucasian individuals from Russia aged 6 to 90 years. Around 10 milliliters of peripheral blood were collected from each donor into EDTA-treated Vacutainer tubes. PBMCs were isolated by Ficoll-Paque density-gradient centrifugation, with at least 7 million obtained per sample. Total RNA, at least 6 micrograms per sample, was extracted from PBMCs with Trizol reagent. The percentages of naive CD45RAhigh/CD27high T cells were determined by flow cytometry on a PBMC aliquot from every donor. Details on this clonotype: It has no known antigen specificity. Per-base quality was not reported, and no clone a single base away is much larger than it.

The CDR3 contains 14 residues, cysteine and phenylalanine counted. Only CDR3 DNA remains: 42 bases, in frame from the first base. V drops 1 base and J drops 3 bases, leaving 9 bases in between. Reading the germline V gene gives CDR1 MGHDK and CDR2 SYGVNS. The V and J genes are TRBV25-1 and TRBJ1-2; no D segment can be confidently identified. Input material: blood. This receptor was identified in a man aged 30-40 years in good health. The CDR3 sequence is CASSEFSRDYGYTF. Here is the DNA: TGTGCCAGCAGTGAATTTTCCAGAGACTATGGCTACACCTTC.